A selection of T cell receptor beta chains follows, all from one sample in a study of cytomegalovirus exposure and HLA in healthy donors. Measured with immunoSEQ multiplex PCR; TCRdb has only the in-frame clones, and not every one. The sample has about 180,000 clones; around 82% are singletons. Sequenced: PBMCs. These receptors all stem from a woman aged 25 to 39 in good health and CMV-seropositive. CDR3s include the opening cysteine and the closing phenylalanine or tryptophan. The order of the fields is D gene, clone size, J gene, V gene, CDR3 DNA, CDR3 protein. A D gene is named only where the DNA matches it firmly. Clone size is not always given. Where it is, it says once, few, many or a class for expanded clones.

D gene: .; clone size: .; J gene: TRBJ1-4; V gene: TRBV5-1; CDR3 DNA: TGCGCCAGCAGCTCCGGACAGATTGCAACTAATGAAAAACTGTTTTTT; CDR3 protein: CASSSGQIATNEKLFF
D gene: .; clone size: .; J gene: TRBJ2-5; V gene: TRBV2; CDR3 DNA: TGTGCCAGCCGCGTAGTGGCCCTAGGTACCCAGTACTTC; CDR3 protein: CASRVVALGTQYF
D gene: .; clone size: few; J gene: TRBJ2-4; V gene: TRBV6-5; CDR3 DNA: TGTGCCAGCAGTCCCCGCGTTGAAAACATTCAGTACTTC; CDR3 protein: CASSPRVENIQYF
D gene: .; clone size: few; J gene: TRBJ2-5; V gene: TRBV28; CDR3 DNA: TGTGCCAGCAGCCCGCCCCGGGGGACCCAGTACTTC; CDR3 protein: CASSPPRGTQYF
D gene: TRBD2; clone size: .; J gene: TRBJ2-1; V gene: TRBV10-2; CDR3 DNA: TGCGCCAGCAGTGAACGTGGGGGGGGGTACAATGAGCAGTTCTTC; CDR3 protein: CASSERGGGYNEQFF
D gene: TRBD2; clone size: few; J gene: TRBJ2-5; V gene: TRBV19; CDR3 DNA: TGTGCCAGTAGTACCACTAGCGGGGGGGCCGGGGAGACCCAGTACTTC; CDR3 protein: CASSTTSGGAGETQYF
D gene: .; clone size: .; J gene: TRBJ1-5; V gene: TRBV28; CDR3 DNA: TGTGCCAGTCGGAGGGGCCCGGCCAATCAGCCCCAGCATTTT; CDR3 protein: CASRRGPANQPQHF
D gene: .; clone size: .; J gene: TRBJ2-3; V gene: TRBV7-2; CDR3 DNA: TGTGCCAGCAGGTCCAAAAACACAGATACGCAGTATTTT; CDR3 protein: CASRSKNTDTQYF
D gene: TRBD1; clone size: once; J gene: TRBJ1-6; V gene: TRBV6-1; CDR3 DNA: TGTGCCAGCATATACCGGGACAGGGCTACTTCACCCCTCCACTTT; CDR3 protein: CASIYRDRATSPLHF
D gene: .; clone size: .; J gene: TRBJ1-4; V gene: TRBV6-6; CDR3 DNA: TGTGCCAGCAAACATTCTAAGGCTCAGGATGAAAAACTGTTTTTT; CDR3 protein: CASKHSKAQDEKLFF
D gene: .; clone size: .; J gene: TRBJ2-7; V gene: TRBV5-4; CDR3 DNA: TGTGCCAGCAGCTTGGACCCGGGCTCCTACGAGCAGTACTTC; CDR3 protein: CASSLDPGSYEQYF
D gene: TRBD2; clone size: .; J gene: TRBJ2-5; V gene: TRBV7-2; CDR3 DNA: TGTGCCAGCAGCCAGCGGGGGGGCAGGGTAGAGACCCAGTACTTC; CDR3 protein: CASSQRGGRVETQYF
D gene: TRBD2; clone size: .; J gene: TRBJ2-3; V gene: TRBV6-5; CDR3 DNA: TGTGCCAGCGGCCCTCGGGGGGGGGTGACAGATACGCAGTATTTT; CDR3 protein: CASGPRGGVTDTQYF
D gene: .; clone size: .; J gene: TRBJ2-5; V gene: TRBV11-2; CDR3 DNA: TGTGCCAGCAGCTTTTGGGCGGGACAGCAAGAGACCCAGTACTTC; CDR3 protein: CASSFWAGQQETQYF
D gene: .; clone size: .; J gene: TRBJ1-4; V gene: TRBV7-2; CDR3 DNA: TGTGCCAGCAGCCGTGGACAGACCGAAAAACTGTTTTTT; CDR3 protein: CASSRGQTEKLFF
D gene: .; clone size: .; J gene: TRBJ1-4; V gene: TRBV19; CDR3 DNA: TGTGCCAGTAGTATGCACGAGGCAACTAATGAAAAACTGTTTTTT; CDR3 protein: CASSMHEATNEKLFF
D gene: TRBD2; clone size: few; J gene: TRBJ2-2; V gene: TRBV6-4; CDR3 DNA: TGTGCCAGCAGTGAAAGGCTAGCGGATAACACCGGGGAGCTGTTTTTT; CDR3 protein: CASSERLADNTGELFF
D gene: TRBD2; clone size: .; J gene: TRBJ2-2; V gene: TRBV4-1; CDR3 DNA: TGCGCCAGCAGCCAGTATCCTCGGGGGGGGGCCATCGGGGAGCTGTTTTTT; CDR3 protein: CASSQYPRGGAIGELFF
D gene: .; clone size: .; J gene: TRBJ1-1; V gene: TRBV6-1; CDR3 DNA: TGTGCCAGCAGTGACAGGGTGAACACTGAAGCTTTCTTT; CDR3 protein: CASSDRVNTEAFF
D gene: .; clone size: few; J gene: TRBJ2-5; V gene: TRBV7-3; CDR3 DNA: TGTGCCAGCAGCCTCCAGGGGAGTAGAGAGACCCAGTACTTC; CDR3 protein: CASSLQGSRETQYF
D gene: TRBD2; clone size: few; J gene: TRBJ2-3; V gene: TRBV9; CDR3 DNA: TGTGCCAGCAGAGGCGGGGGGGCAAGAGATACGCAGTATTTT; CDR3 protein: CASRGGGARDTQYF
D gene: TRBD1; clone size: .; J gene: TRBJ2-7; V gene: TRBV19; CDR3 DNA: TGTGCCAGTAGTCGGACAGGGGGCCAGTACGAGCAGTACTTC; CDR3 protein: CASSRTGGQYEQYF
D gene: .; clone size: .; J gene: TRBJ1-6; V gene: TRBV7-2; CDR3 DNA: TGTGCCAGCAGCCTAACTGGACACAAGGTTGTGAATTCGCCCCTCCACTTT; CDR3 protein: CASSLTGHKVVNSPLHF
D gene: .; clone size: .; J gene: TRBJ2-7; V gene: TRBV7-6; CDR3 DNA: TGTGCCAGCAGCTTTCAGGTTTCCTACGAGCAGTACTTC; CDR3 protein: CASSFQVSYEQYF
D gene: TRBD2; clone size: .; J gene: TRBJ2-1; V gene: TRBV7-2; CDR3 DNA: TGTGCCAGCAGCTCCCGGGTAGCGGGGGGGAGAGGGGAGCAGTTCTTC; CDR3 protein: CASSSRVAGGRGEQFF
D gene: TRBD1; clone size: .; J gene: TRBJ2-7; V gene: TRBV10-1; CDR3 DNA: TGCGCCAGCTCTACAGGGGCTACCTACGAGCAGTACTTC; CDR3 protein: CASSTGATYEQYF
D gene: TRBD1; clone size: .; J gene: TRBJ2-2; V gene: TRBV25-1; CDR3 DNA: TGTGCCAGCAGTGAGCGGGACAGGGACACCGGGGAGCTGTTTTTT; CDR3 protein: CASSERDRDTGELFF
D gene: TRBD1; clone size: .; J gene: TRBJ2-7; V gene: TRBV7-9; CDR3 DNA: TGTGCCAGCAGCTCAAGCCGGGACAGCGGCTCCTACGAGCAGTACTTC; CDR3 protein: CASSSSRDSGSYEQYF
D gene: .; clone size: .; J gene: TRBJ2-3; V gene: TRBV9; CDR3 DNA: TGTGCCAGCAGCTTCGGGGGGCGGGGCACAGATACGCAGTATTTT; CDR3 protein: CASSFGGRGTDTQYF
D gene: TRBD1; clone size: .; J gene: TRBJ2-2; V gene: TRBV7-6; CDR3 DNA: TGTGCCAGCAGCTTCCGTTCGGGGACAGGGAACACCGGGGAGCTGTTTTTT; CDR3 protein: CASSFRSGTGNTGELFF
D gene: TRBD2; clone size: .; J gene: TRBJ2-2; V gene: TRBV9; CDR3 DNA: TGTGCCAGCAGCTTCGGGGGGGCGGACACCGGGGAGCTGTTTTTT; CDR3 protein: CASSFGGADTGELFF
D gene: TRBD1; clone size: few; J gene: TRBJ2-2; V gene: TRBV7-2; CDR3 DNA: TGTGCCAGCAGCCAACAGGGGTCGGCCGGGGAGCTGTTTTTT; CDR3 protein: CASSQQGSAGELFF
D gene: TRBD2; clone size: .; J gene: TRBJ2-1; V gene: TRBV9; CDR3 DNA: TGTGCCAGCAGCGTAAGAGCGGGGGGGCAAAATGAGCAGTTCTTC; CDR3 protein: CASSVRAGGQNEQFF
D gene: .; clone size: .; J gene: TRBJ2-3; V gene: TRBV10-3; CDR3 DNA: TGTGCCATCAGTGAGGGACAAAGTCTCAGCACAGATACGCAGTATTTT; CDR3 protein: CAISEGQSLSTDTQYF
D gene: .; clone size: .; J gene: TRBJ1-2; V gene: TRBV6-1; CDR3 DNA: TGTGCCAGCAGTGAGACATCCTACTATGGCTACACCTTC; CDR3 protein: CASSETSYYGYTF
D gene: TRBD2; clone size: .; J gene: TRBJ2-5; V gene: TRBV6-6; CDR3 DNA: TGTGCCAGCAGAGCCGGGGGGGCCGGAGAGACCCAGTACTTC; CDR3 protein: CASRAGGAGETQYF
D gene: TRBD1; clone size: .; J gene: TRBJ1-1; V gene: TRBV19; CDR3 DNA: TGTGCCAGCTCGGGACAGACGAACACTGAAGCTTTCTTT; CDR3 protein: CASSGQTNTEAFF
D gene: TRBD2; clone size: .; J gene: TRBJ2-3; V gene: TRBV7-8; CDR3 DNA: TGTGCCAGCAGCTTAGCATCTAGCGGGGGCCGGAGGGCGCAGTATTTT; CDR3 protein: CASSLASSGGRRAQYF
D gene: .; clone size: .; J gene: TRBJ2-1; V gene: TRBV4-3; CDR3 DNA: TGCGCCAGCAGCCAAGTCGTTGGGGGGTTCTCCTACAATGAGCAGTTCTTC; CDR3 protein: CASSQVVGGFSYNEQFF
D gene: TRBD2; clone size: .; J gene: TRBJ2-7; V gene: TRBV30; CDR3 DNA: TGTGCCTGGGGAATCAAAGCGGGGGGGGAATCCTACGAGCAGTACTTC; CDR3 protein: CAWGIKAGGESYEQYF
D gene: .; clone size: .; J gene: TRBJ1-2; V gene: TRBV18; CDR3 DNA: TGTGCCAGCTCACCACCTCAGGGGAATAACTATGGCTACACCTTC; CDR3 protein: CASSPPQGNNYGYTF
D gene: .; clone size: few; J gene: TRBJ2-6; V gene: TRBV5-1; CDR3 DNA: TGCGCCAGCAGCCTTACGACAGGTTCGTCCTCTGGGGCCAACGTCCTGACTTTC; CDR3 protein: CASSLTTGSSSGANVLTF
D gene: .; clone size: .; J gene: TRBJ1-2; V gene: TRBV25-1; CDR3 DNA: TGTGCCAGCAGTGCCGGGACTTCAGGTGGCTACACCTTC; CDR3 protein: CASSAGTSGGYTF
D gene: .; clone size: .; J gene: TRBJ2-7; V gene: TRBV20-1; CDR3 DNA: TGCAGTGCTCCAGGACAAAACGAGCAGTACTTC; CDR3 protein: CSAPGQNEQYF